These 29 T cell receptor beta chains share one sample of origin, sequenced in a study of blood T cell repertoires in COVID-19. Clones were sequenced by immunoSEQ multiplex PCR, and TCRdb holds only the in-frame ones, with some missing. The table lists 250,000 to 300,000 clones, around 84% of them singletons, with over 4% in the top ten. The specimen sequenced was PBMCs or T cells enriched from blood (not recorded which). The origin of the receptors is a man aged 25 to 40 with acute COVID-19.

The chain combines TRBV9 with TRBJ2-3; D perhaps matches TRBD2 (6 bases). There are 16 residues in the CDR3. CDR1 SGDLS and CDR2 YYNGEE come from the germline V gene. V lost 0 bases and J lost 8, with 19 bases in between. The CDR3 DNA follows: TGTGCCAGCAGCGTAGGCCAACGTGGGGTGGAGGGTACGCAGTATTTT. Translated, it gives CASSVGQRGVEGTQYF.

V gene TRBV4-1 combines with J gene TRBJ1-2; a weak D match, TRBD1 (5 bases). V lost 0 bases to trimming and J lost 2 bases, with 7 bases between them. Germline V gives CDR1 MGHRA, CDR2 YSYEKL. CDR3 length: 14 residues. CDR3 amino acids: CASSQEGGNYGYTF. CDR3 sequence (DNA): TGCGCCAGCAGCCAAGAGGGGGGGAACTATGGCTACACCTTC.

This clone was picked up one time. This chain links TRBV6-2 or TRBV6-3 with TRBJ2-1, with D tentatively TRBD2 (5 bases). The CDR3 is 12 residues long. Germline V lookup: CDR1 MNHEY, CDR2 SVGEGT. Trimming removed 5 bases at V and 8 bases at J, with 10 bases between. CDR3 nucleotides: TGTGCCAGCAGTAAACTAGGGTATGAGCAGTTCTTC. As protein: CASSKLGYEQFF.

The CDR3 DNA reads as TGTGCCAGCTCCCCCGCGGGCCGGGAAACTGAAGCTTTCTTT. Protein sequence: CASSPAGRETEAFF. The chain employs TRBV18 and TRBJ1-1; D ambiguous. The CDR3 sequence is 14 residues long. Per germline, CDR1 KGHSH and CDR2 LQKENI. Deletions cut 6 bases from V and 5 bases from J, with 16 bases between.

The DNA of the CDR3 is TGTGCCAGTAGTATTTTAGGGGTCAGTTCTGATCAGCCCCAGCATTTT. It translates to CASSILGVSSDQPQHF. This sequence joins TRBV19 and TRBJ1-5, with D possibly matching TRBD1 (5 bases). This CDR3 is built from 16 residues. The ends were cut back, 3 bases at V and 5 bases at J, with 17 bases in the middle. Germline V gives CDR1 LNHDA, CDR2 SQIVND (reference sequence).

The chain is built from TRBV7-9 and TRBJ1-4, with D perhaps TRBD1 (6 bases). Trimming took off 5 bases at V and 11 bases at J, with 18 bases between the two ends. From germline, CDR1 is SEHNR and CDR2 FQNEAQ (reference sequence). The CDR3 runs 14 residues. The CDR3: CASSPEETGRKLFF. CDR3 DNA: TGTGCCAGCAGCCCCGAGGAGACAGGCCGCAAACTGTTTTTT.

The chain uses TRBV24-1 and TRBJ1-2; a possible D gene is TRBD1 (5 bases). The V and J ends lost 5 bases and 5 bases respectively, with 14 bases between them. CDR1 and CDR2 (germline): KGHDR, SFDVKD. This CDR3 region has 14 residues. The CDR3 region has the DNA TGTGCCACCAGTGGGCAGGGAAGAGGATATGGCTACACCTTC. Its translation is CATSGQGRGYGYTF.

As DNA, the CDR3 is TGTGCCAGCACCACCGGGACAGGCGCGGGCTATGGCTACACCTTC. Its protein is CASTTGTGAGYGYTF. V usage is TRBV2 and J usage is TRBJ1-2; 8 bases line up with TRBD1. The ends lost 7 bases at V and 4 bases at J; junction bases unmatched: 11. The CDR3 spans 15 residues. The V gene's germline CDR1 is SNHLY and CDR2 FYNNEI. Looking up the rest from reference TRBV2 and TRBJ1-2 gives the full variable domain: EPEVTQTPSHQVTQMGQEVILRCVPISNHLYFYWYRQILGQKVEFLVSFYNNEISEKSEIFDDQFSVERPDGSNFTLKIRSTKLEDSAMYFCASTTGTGAGYGYTFGSGTRLTVV.

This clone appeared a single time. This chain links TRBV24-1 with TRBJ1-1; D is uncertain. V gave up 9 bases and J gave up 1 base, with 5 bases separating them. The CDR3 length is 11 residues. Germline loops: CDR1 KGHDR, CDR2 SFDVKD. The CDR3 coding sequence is TGTGCCACCCGGGGGAACACTGAAGCTTTCTTT. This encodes CATRGNTEAFF.

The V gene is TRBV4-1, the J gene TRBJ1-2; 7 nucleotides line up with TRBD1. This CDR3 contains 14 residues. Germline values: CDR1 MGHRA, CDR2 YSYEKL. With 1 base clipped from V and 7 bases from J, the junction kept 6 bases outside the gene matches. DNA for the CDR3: TGCGCCAGCAGCCAAGGCACAGGGGATCGTGGCTACACCTTC. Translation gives CASSQGTGDRGYTF.

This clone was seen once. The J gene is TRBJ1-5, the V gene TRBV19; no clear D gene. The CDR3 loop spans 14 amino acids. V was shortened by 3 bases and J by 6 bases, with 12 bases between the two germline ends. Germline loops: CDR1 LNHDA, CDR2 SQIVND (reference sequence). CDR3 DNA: TGTGCCAGTAGTATCTCGAGGTTCGGTCAGCCCCAGCATTTT. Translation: CASSISRFGQPQHF.

The DNA of the CDR3 is TGTGCCAGCAGCCAAGAGAACAGGGGGAATTCACCCCTCCACTTT. It encodes CASSQENRGNSPLHF. This chain uses TRBV3-1 (or the pseudogene TRBV3-2) with TRBJ1-6; 8 positions match TRBD1. The germline gives CDR1 LGHDT, CDR2 YNNKEL (reference sequence). The CDR3 extends over 15 amino acids. V lost 0 bases, J lost 7 bases, and 2 bases stayed unmatched.

CDR3 sequence (DNA): TGTGCCAGCAGCTTGGATTCTCGTGAGCAGTTCTTC. Translated, it gives CASSLDSREQFF. The chain couples TRBV5-4 to TRBJ2-1; D gene unclear. V lost 0 bases and J 9 bases, leaving 7 bases between the germline ends. Germline values: CDR1 SGHNT, CDR2 YYREEE (reference sequence). The CDR3 is 12 residues long.

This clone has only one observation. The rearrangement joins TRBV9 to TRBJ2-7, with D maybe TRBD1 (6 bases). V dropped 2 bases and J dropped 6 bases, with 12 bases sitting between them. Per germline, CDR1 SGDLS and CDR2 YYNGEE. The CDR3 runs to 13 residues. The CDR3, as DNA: TGTGCCAGCAGCGTCTATCAGGGGTCCGAGCAGTACGTC. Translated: CASSVYQGSEQYV.

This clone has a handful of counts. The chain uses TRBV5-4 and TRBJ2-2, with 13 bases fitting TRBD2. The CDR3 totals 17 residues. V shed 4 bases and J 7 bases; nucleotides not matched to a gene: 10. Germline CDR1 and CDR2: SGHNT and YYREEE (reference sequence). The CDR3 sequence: CASSHGTSGMGSGELFF. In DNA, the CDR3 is TGTGCCAGCAGCCACGGGACTAGCGGGATGGGGAGCGGGGAGCTGTTTTTT.

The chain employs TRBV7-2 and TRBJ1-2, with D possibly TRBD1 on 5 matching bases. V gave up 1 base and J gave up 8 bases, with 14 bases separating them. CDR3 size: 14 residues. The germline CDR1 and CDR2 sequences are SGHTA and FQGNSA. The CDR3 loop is CASSLDTGGRGYTF. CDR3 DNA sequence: TGTGCCAGCAGCTTAGACACGGGGGGTAGGGGCTACACCTTC.

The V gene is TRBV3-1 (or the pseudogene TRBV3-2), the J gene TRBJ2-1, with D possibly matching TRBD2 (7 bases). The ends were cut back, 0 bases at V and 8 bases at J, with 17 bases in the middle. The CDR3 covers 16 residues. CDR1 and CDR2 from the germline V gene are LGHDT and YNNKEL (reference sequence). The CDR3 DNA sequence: TGTGCCAGCAGCCAAGAATGGGGCCGCGGGGGCGATGAGCAGTTCTTC. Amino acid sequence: CASSQEWGRGGDEQFF.

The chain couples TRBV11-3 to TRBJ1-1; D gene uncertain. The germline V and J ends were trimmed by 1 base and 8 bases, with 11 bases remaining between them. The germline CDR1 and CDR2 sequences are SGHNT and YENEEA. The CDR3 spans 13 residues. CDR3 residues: CASSLVPSPEAFF. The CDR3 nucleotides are TGTGCCAGCAGCTTAGTTCCGTCCCCCGAAGCTTTCTTT. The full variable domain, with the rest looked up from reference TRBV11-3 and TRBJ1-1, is EAGVVQSPRYKIIEKKQPVAFWCNPISGHNTLYWYLQNLGQGPELLIRYENEEAVDDSQLPKDRFSAERLKGVDSTLKIQPAELGDSAVYLCASSLVPSPEAFFGQGTRLTVV.

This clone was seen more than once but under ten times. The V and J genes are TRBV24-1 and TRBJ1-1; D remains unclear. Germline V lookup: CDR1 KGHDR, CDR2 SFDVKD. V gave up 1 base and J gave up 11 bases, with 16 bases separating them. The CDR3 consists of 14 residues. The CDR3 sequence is CATSDFGQDRGAFF. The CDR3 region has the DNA TGTGCCACCAGTGATTTTGGTCAGGATCGTGGCGCTTTCTTT.

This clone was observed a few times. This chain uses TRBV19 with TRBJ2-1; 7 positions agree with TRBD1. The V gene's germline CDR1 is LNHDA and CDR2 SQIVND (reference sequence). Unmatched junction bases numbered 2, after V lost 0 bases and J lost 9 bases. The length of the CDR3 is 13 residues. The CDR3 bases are TGTGCCAGTAGTATAGATGCAGGGGGTGAGCAGTTCTTC. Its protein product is CASSIDAGGEQFF.

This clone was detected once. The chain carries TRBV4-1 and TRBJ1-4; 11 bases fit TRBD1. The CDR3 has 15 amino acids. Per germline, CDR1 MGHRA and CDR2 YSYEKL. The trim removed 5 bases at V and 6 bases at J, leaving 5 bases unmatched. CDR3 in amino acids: CASSKPGQGDEKLFF. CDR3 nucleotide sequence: TGCGCCAGCAGCAAACCGGGACAGGGGGATGAAAAACTGTTTTTT.

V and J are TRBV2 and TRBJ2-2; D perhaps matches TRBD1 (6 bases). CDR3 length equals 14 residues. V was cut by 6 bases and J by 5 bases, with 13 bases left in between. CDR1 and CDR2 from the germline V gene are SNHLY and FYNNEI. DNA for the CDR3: TGTGCCAGCAGGGACAGAGTTCTGACCGGGGAGCTGTTTTTT. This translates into CASRDRVLTGELFF. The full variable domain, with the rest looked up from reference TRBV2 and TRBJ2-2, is EPEVTQTPSHQVTQMGQEVILRCVPISNHLYFYWYRQILGQKVEFLVSFYNNEISEKSEIFDDQFSVERPDGSNFTLKIRSTKLEDSAMYFCASRDRVLTGELFFGEGSRLTVL.

The CDR3 protein is CASSSPGQSKPYSGANVLTF. The CDR3 region has the DNA TGTGCCAGCAGTTCCCCGGGACAGAGTAAACCCTACTCTGGGGCCAACGTCCTGACTTTC. The chain has TRBV27 and TRBJ2-6; 7 nucleotides agree with TRBD1. The junction had 15 bases not matched to a gene; V was cut back by 4 bases and J by 0 bases. The CDR3 spans 20 residues. Looked up from germline, CDR1 is MNHEY and CDR2 is SMNVEV (reference sequence). The entire variable domain, with the rest obtained from reference TRBV27 and TRBJ2-6, is as follows: EAQVTQNPRYLITVTGKKLTVTCSQNMNHEYMSWYRQDPGLGLRQIYYSMNVEVTDKGDVPEGYKVSRKEKRNFPLILESPSPNQTSLYFCASSSPGQSKPYSGANVLTFGAGSRLTVL.

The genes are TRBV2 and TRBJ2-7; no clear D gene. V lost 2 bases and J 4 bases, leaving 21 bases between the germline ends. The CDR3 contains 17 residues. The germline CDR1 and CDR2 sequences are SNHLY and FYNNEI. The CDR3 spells CASSELAFDTNLYEQYV. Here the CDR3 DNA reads TGTGCCAGCAGTGAACTCGCGTTCGACACGAACCTTTACGAGCAGTACGTC.

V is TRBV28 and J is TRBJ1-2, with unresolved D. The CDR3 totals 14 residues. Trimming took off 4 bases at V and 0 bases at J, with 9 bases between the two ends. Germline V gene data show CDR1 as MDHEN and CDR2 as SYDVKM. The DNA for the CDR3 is TGTGCCAGCAGTTCCTCGGGAGCTAACTATGGCTACACCTTC. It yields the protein CASSSSGANYGYTF.

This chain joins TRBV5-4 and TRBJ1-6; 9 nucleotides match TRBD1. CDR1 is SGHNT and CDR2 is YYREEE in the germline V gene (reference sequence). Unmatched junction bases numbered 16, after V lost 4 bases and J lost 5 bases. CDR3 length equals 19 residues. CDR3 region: CASSGPGQGGLLNNSPLHF. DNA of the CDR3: TGTGCCAGCAGCGGCCCGGGACAGGGAGGGTTGCTGAATAATTCACCCCTCCACTTT.

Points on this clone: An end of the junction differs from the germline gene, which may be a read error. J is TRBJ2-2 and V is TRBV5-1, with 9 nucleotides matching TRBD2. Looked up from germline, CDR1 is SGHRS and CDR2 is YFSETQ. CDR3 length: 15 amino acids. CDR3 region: CASSLGLAGIDELFF. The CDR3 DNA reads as TGTGCCAGCAGCTTAGGCCTAGCGGGAATCGACGAGCTGTTTTTT.

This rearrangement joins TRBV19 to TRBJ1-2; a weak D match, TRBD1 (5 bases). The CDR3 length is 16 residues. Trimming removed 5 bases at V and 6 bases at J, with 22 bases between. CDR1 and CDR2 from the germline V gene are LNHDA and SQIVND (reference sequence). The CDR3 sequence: CASSYYDDSSLDGYTF. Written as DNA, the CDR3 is TGTGCCAGTAGTTATTACGACGACAGTTCCCTTGATGGCTACACCTTC.

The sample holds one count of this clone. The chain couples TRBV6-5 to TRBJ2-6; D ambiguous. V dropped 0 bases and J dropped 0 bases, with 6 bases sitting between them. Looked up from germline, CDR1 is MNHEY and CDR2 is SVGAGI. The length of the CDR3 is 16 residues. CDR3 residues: CASSYSQHSGANVLTF. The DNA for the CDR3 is TGTGCCAGCAGTTACTCACAGCACTCTGGGGCCAACGTCCTGACTTTC.